The TCR beta chain described here comes from a study of vaccination and CD4 T cells after COVID-19. Trimming took 1 base from V and 10 from J, leaving 13 bases between them. This CDR3 has 13 residues. Germline CDR1 and CDR2: MNHNS and SASEGT. As to treatment: approximately nine-day PBMC culture with coronavirus spike peptide pools or control peptides (ViraFEST assay). Cultured CD4+ T cell DNA was sequenced using the Oncomine TCR Beta short-read assay. It was from cultured CD4+ T cells that genomic DNA was extracted. TCRdb reprocessed the PCR reads via MiXCR and lists one record per CDR3 protein. The table lists 9,500 to 12,000 distinct CDR3 sequences, 25% of them singletons. About this clonotype: Its antigen is undetermined.

The sample in question was CD4+ T cells from blood, cultured in vitro, obtained after SARS-CoV-2 vaccination. V and J are TRBV6-1 and TRBJ1-2; D perhaps matches TRBD1 (5 bases). This TCR derives from a human donor who had recovered from COVID-19. The CDR3, as DNA: TGTGCCAGCAGTGAAGAGGGGAGGTCTATCTACACCTTC. It is translated as CASSEEGRSIYTF.